This T cell receptor beta chain was sequenced in a study of low-dose radiotherapy and immunotherapy resistance in tumors. Study context: Patients took aspirin 300 mg by mouth once daily. This continued for four cycles, starting on cycle 1 day 1.

TRAV- and TRBV-specific primers primed first-strand cDNA, covering alpha and beta chains. PCR amplification of the TCRs was performed with Phusion for approximately 20 PCR cycles, and it relied on a constant-region primer together with a V-primer adapter. TCRdb redid the calling of the reads with MiXCR, one entry per CDR3 protein. The data hold 80,000 to 95,000 distinct CDR3 sequences, with 9.4% observed a single time. There are 17 residues in the CDR3. This clonotype was recorded many times. Described time point: before trial treatment. Sequences were derived from PBMCs, sampled before treatment. The V and J genes are TRBV21-1 and TRBJ1-1; TRBD1 is the table's D call, not checked against the DNA. TRBV21-1 is a known pseudogene. This sequence originates from a male donor with prostate cancer. The CDR3 sequence: CASSKAQFEQGNTEAFF. The CDR3 DNA is TGTGCCAGCAGCAAAGCCCAATTCGAACAGGGGAATACTGAAGCTTTCTTT.